This entry describes one T cell receptor beta chain. TCRdb keeps only in-frame clones here, not all; method: immunoSEQ multiplex PCR. Of 70,000 to 95,000 clones in the sample, over 80% were seen once. The data were obtained in a study of radiotherapy plus CTLA-4 blockade in lung cancer. Germline V gene data show CDR1 as KGHSH and CDR2 as LQKENI. Unmatched junction bases numbered 2, after V lost 6 bases and J lost 3 bases. The CDR3 extends over 12 amino acids. The receptor comes from a human donor with non-small cell lung cancer that progressed on radiotherapy plus ipilimumab. Sequences were derived from peripheral blood, sampled from a patient treated with radiotherapy plus ipilimumab. The chain is built from TRBV18 and TRBJ2-7; TRBD1 matches 7 bases. The CDR3 protein is CASSRQGYEQYF. CDR3 DNA sequence: TGTGCCAGCTCTAGACAGGGCTACGAGCAGTACTTC.